The 23 T cell receptor beta chains presented below share a single source sample, sequenced in a study of cytomegalovirus exposure and HLA in healthy donors (dated by TCRdb to the late 2010s). Library method: the immunoSEQ multiplex PCR assay. For the multiplex PCR, a mixture combining 60 forward primers for TCR Vbeta segments and 13 reverse primers for TCR Jbeta segments was used. Here the immuneACCESS table is served through TCRdb, limited to in-frame sequences with V and J called. Missing clones are a known gap in these copies; in checked studies unresolved V genes cover under half, and the rest lacks a known reason. The sample table lists around 100,000 clones, over 60% of them with a count of one. 3% to 5% of the sample is in the top ten clones. Material: PBMCs. The source is a man aged 25 to 40 in good health and CMV-seronegative.

The rearrangement links TRBV2 to TRBJ2-3, with TRBD1 matching over 8 bases. Trimming at V came to 6 bases and at J to 5 bases, leaving 10 bases not matched to a gene. The CDR3 totals 15 residues. Per germline, CDR1 SNHLY and CDR2 FYNNEI. The CDR3 here is CASRSTGAQGDTQYF. CDR3 coding DNA: TGTGCCAGCAGGTCGACAGGGGCCCAGGGAGATACGCAGTATTTT.

This clone was recorded a few times. This CDR3 is CASSLNHAPTDTQYF. DNA for the CDR3: TGTGCCAGCAGCCTAAACCACGCGCCCACAGATACGCAGTATTTT. The chain combines TRBV7-3 with TRBJ2-3; unclear D gene. This CDR3 has 15 residues. Trimming removed 5 bases from V and 2 bases from J, with 14 bases in between. Germline V gene data show CDR1 as SGHTA and CDR2 as FQGTGA.

The rearrangement joins TRBV7-9 to TRBJ2-6; D perhaps matches TRBD1 (6 bases). Germline assignment: CDR1 SEHNR and CDR2 FQNEAQ (reference sequence). There are 19 residues in the CDR3. V dropped 5 bases and J dropped 0 bases, with 20 bases sitting between them. CDR3 sequence reads: CASSISSGHPSSGANVLTF. The CDR3 DNA sequence: TGTGCCAGCAGCATCTCATCGGGACACCCGAGCTCTGGGGCCAACGTCCTGACTTTC.

This chain uses TRBV6-6 with TRBJ2-2, with D possibly being TRBD2 (5 bases). V gave up 10 bases and J gave up 7 bases, with 16 bases separating them. The CDR3 runs to 13 residues. CDR1 is MNHNY and CDR2 is SVGAGI in the germline V gene (reference sequence). CDR3 bases: TGTGCCACCTCACCTACGGGGTTCGGGGAGCTGTTTTTT. Its translation is CATSPTGFGELFF.

The V call is TRBV6-5, the J call TRBJ2-5; weak D call: TRBD2 (6 bases). The end of the DNA is better explained by TRBJ2-7, so the J call may be wrong. The CDR3 length is 13 residues. Germline-derived CDR1 and CDR2 are MNHEY and SVGAGI. For the CDR3, the DNA is TGTGCCAGCAGTCGGGGACTGAACTACGAGCAGTACTTC. Amino acid sequence: CASSRGLNYEQYF.

The V and J genes are TRBV7-9 and TRBJ2-7; 12 bases match TRBD2. V shed 5 bases and J 6 bases; nucleotides not matched to a gene: 11. Germline V gene data show CDR1 as SEHNR and CDR2 as FQNEAQ (reference sequence). This CDR3 contains 16 residues. CDR3 nucleotides: TGTGCCAGCAGCCTAAGGCTAGCGGGAGGGTTTCGCGAGCAGTACTTC. This gives the protein CASSLRLAGGFREQYF.

The rearrangement links TRBV19 to TRBJ2-5, with 7 nucleotides matching TRBD1. The J call may be mistaken, given a closer DNA end match to TRBJ2-7. Germline CDR1 and CDR2: LNHDA and SQIVND (reference sequence). The CDR3 contains 16 residues. CDR3 sequence (DNA): TGTGCCAGTAGTATAGTCCACGGGACAGCTACCTACGAGCAGTACTTC. This sequence encodes CASSIVHGTATYEQYF.

The chain employs TRBV2 and TRBJ1-2; 9 bases match TRBD1. This CDR3 comprises 17 residues. Germline loops: CDR1 SNHLY, CDR2 FYNNEI. The V gene end was trimmed by 5 bases and the J gene end by 3 bases; junction bases not matched to a gene: 13. CDR3 sequence: CASSPSPFTGGDYGYTF. The CDR3 DNA reads TGTGCCAGCAGTCCCAGCCCCTTCACAGGGGGCGACTATGGCTACACCTTC. The full variable domain, in which reference TRBV2 and TRBJ1-2 provide the parts outside the CDR3, is EPEVTQTPSHQVTQMGQEVILRCVPISNHLYFYWYRQILGQKVEFLVSFYNNEISEKSEIFDDQFSVERPDGSNFTLKIRSTKLEDSAMYFCASSPSPFTGGDYGYTFGSGTRLTVV.

The V gene is TRBV9, the J gene TRBJ2-2, with TRBD2 identical over 8 bases. The CDR3 is 18 amino acids. V gave up 2 bases and J gave up 3 bases; unmatched junction bases: 12. The germline gives CDR1 SGDLS, CDR2 YYNGEE. CDR3 sequence (DNA): TGTGCCAGCAGCGTCCCAAGGCGGGCGGGGGGCGACACCGGGGAGCTGTTTTTT. The encoded protein is CASSVPRRAGGDTGELFF.

This chain uses TRBV4-3 with TRBJ2-3; TRBD2 aligns across 12 bases. With 0 bases clipped from V and 4 bases from J, the junction kept 8 bases outside the gene matches. Germline-derived CDR1 and CDR2 are LGHNA and YSLEER. This CDR3 has 18 residues. The CDR3 coding sequence is TGCGCCAGCAGCCAAGAACTAGCGGGGGGCTCCATGGCAGATACGCAGTATTTT. Translation gives CASSQELAGGSMADTQYF.

This clone was seen more than once but under ten times. The V call is TRBV5-1, the J call TRBJ2-7, with D possibly matching TRBD2 (6 bases). V lost 0 bases, J lost 2 bases, and 12 bases lay in between. Germline CDR1 is SGHRS and CDR2 is YFSETQ. The CDR3 sequence is 15 residues long. The CDR3 DNA follows: TGCGCCAGCAGCTTGGTCGCGGGGCCAACCTACGAGCAGTACTTC. Its translation is CASSLVAGPTYEQYF.

The V call is TRBV4-1, the J call TRBJ2-7, with D perhaps matching TRBD2 (6 bases). The germline V gene encodes CDR1 MGHRA and CDR2 YSYEKL. This CDR3 has 16 residues. V gave up 4 bases and J gave up 4 bases, with 20 bases separating them. The CDR3 DNA sequence: TGCGCCAGCAGCCGAGACTCGTCGGGGAGGTTGTACGAGCAGTACTTC. It codes for CASSRDSSGRLYEQYF.

The chain joins TRBV5-1 to TRBJ2-7; D is uncertain. In germline, CDR1 is SGHRS, CDR2 YFSETQ. V was trimmed by 0 bases and J by 6 bases, leaving 7 bases between them. The CDR3 has 12 residues. CDR3 sequence reads: CASSLDGSEQYF. The CDR3 nucleotides are TGCGCCAGCAGCTTGGACGGGTCCGAGCAGTACTTC.

This clone has only a few counts. J is TRBJ2-5 and V is TRBV5-1; 10 nucleotides line up with TRBD2. The J call may be incorrect, as the DNA end agrees better with TRBJ2-7. The CDR3 has 15 amino acids. In germline, CDR1 is SGHRS, CDR2 YFSETQ. The CDR3 here is CASSLELAGVDEQYF. CDR3 nucleotides: TGCGCCAGCAGCTTGGAGCTAGCGGGAGTAGACGAGCAGTACTTC.

The J gene is TRBJ2-1, the V gene TRBV6-6; TRBD2 agrees at 13 bases. Germline CDR1 is MNHNY and CDR2 is SVGAGI (reference sequence). The CDR3 covers 16 residues. V lost 4 bases and J lost 8; bases outside the gene matches: 8. The CDR3 here is CASSSTSGRSLDEQFF. The CDR3 DNA reads as TGTGCCAGCAGTTCGACTAGCGGGAGGAGTTTGGATGAGCAGTTCTTC.

This clone has a handful of counts. The chain is built from TRBV7-9 and TRBJ2-3; D perhaps matches TRBD1 (6 bases). Trimming took 6 bases from V and 2 from J, leaving 18 bases between them. The CDR3 covers 16 residues. CDR1 is SEHNR, CDR2 FQNEAQ, per germline (reference sequence). The CDR3 region has the DNA TGTGCCAGCAGTCTCCTCAACAGGGTAATCACAGATACGCAGTATTTT. It codes for CASSLLNRVITDTQYF.

The chain joins TRBV5-1 to TRBJ1-6, with no clear D. This CDR3 is 14 amino acids long. Germline CDR1 is SGHRS and CDR2 is YFSETQ. Deletions cut 0 bases from V and 6 bases from J, with 7 bases between. The CDR3 sequence: CASSLGGPNSPLHF. The CDR3 DNA reads TGCGCCAGCAGCTTGGGAGGTCCTAATTCACCCCTCCACTTT.

This chain links TRBV20-1 with TRBJ1-1, with TRBD1 as a possible D gene (6 bases). From germline, CDR1 is DFQATT and CDR2 SNEGSKA (reference sequence). CDR3 length equals 11 residues. With 3 bases removed from V and 7 bases from J, the gap between germline ends came to 9 bases. The CDR3 protein is CSASGGLEAFF. In DNA form, the CDR3 reads TGCAGTGCTAGCGGGGGGCTTGAAGCTTTCTTT.

The chain couples TRBV7-2 to TRBJ2-7; D gene uncertain. Trimming removed 3 bases from V and 2 bases from J, with 8 bases in between. CDR3 length: 13 amino acids. CDR1 SGHTA and CDR2 FQGNSA come from the germline V gene. The CDR3 nucleotides are TGTGCCAGCAGCTTGTTGCGGACCTACGAGCAGTACTTC. It yields the protein CASSLLRTYEQYF.

The rearrangement uses TRBV2 and TRBJ2-2, with 7 bases lining up with TRBD1. Germline CDR1 SNHLY, CDR2 FYNNEI. CDR3 length: 15 amino acids. The trim removed 10 bases at V and 0 bases at J, leaving 8 bases unmatched. CDR3 sequence reads: CATRIGTANTGELFF. The CDR3 DNA follows: TGTGCCACCCGTATTGGGACAGCGAACACCGGGGAGCTGTTTTTT.

A few counts support this clone. The rearrangement links TRBV27 to TRBJ1-4; D is unclear. Trimming pared 7 bases from V and 4 bases from J, leaving 10 bases between. This CDR3 contains 13 residues. Per the germline V gene, CDR1 is MNHEY and CDR2 is SMNVEV (reference sequence). Here the CDR3 reads CASTSSVNEKLFF. As DNA, the CDR3 is TGTGCCAGCACCTCTTCCGTTAATGAAAAACTGTTTTTT.

V is TRBV12-5 and J is TRBJ2-1; D is possibly TRBD1 (6 bases). The V gene lost 8 bases and the J gene lost 9 bases, with 17 bases spanning the gap. The CDR3 is 13 amino acids. Germline V gene lookup returns CDR1 LGHNT and CDR2 FRNRAP. The CDR3 region has the DNA TGTGCTAGTAGGGACACCTTACCTGGTGAGCAGTTCTTC. It specifies CASRDTLPGEQFF. Variable domain in full (rest from reference TRBV12-5 and TRBJ2-1): DARVTQTPRHKVTEMGQEVTMRCQPILGHNTVFWYRQTMMQGLELLAYFRNRAPLDDSGMPKDRFSAEMPDATLATLKIQPSEPRDSAVYFCASRDTLPGEQFFGPGTRLTVL.

The genes are TRBV11-2 and TRBJ1-2, with D uncertain. V lost 5 bases and J lost 4, with 14 bases in between. This CDR3 is 14 amino acids long. Per germline, CDR1 SGHAT and CDR2 FQNNGV. Here the CDR3 reads CASSQRSGSYGYTF. In nucleotides, the CDR3 is TGTGCCAGCAGCCAACGGAGTGGCAGCTATGGCTACACCTTC.